This entry describes one TCR beta chain. Its matching antigen is unknown. These data come from a study of OX40 agonist ivuxolimab in advanced cancers. Patients were ruled out by autoimmune disease history or systemic immunosuppression. Unmatched junction bases numbered 11, after V lost 7 bases and J lost 7 bases. CDR1 is SQVTM, CDR2 ANQGSEA, per germline. The CDR3 is 14 amino acids. Profiled with immunoSEQ multiplex PCR; TCRdb holds only in-frame clones, not every one. The repertoire holds roughly 80,000 clones, with approximately 91% as singletons. General study points: The authors also found low normalized T-cell clonal expansion in some nonresponders.

The clonotype comes from an adult with an advanced solid tumor such as melanoma, head and neck, liver or kidney cancer. This rearrangement joins TRBV29-1 to TRBJ1-2, with 11 bases fitting TRBD1. The source was CD4+ or CD8+ T cells sorted from blood, collected in a trial of the OX40 agonist ivuxolimab. CDR3 nucleotides: TGCAGCGCACGGACAGGGGGCTCCCTTGGTGGCTACACCTTC. This translates into CSARTGGSLGGYTF.